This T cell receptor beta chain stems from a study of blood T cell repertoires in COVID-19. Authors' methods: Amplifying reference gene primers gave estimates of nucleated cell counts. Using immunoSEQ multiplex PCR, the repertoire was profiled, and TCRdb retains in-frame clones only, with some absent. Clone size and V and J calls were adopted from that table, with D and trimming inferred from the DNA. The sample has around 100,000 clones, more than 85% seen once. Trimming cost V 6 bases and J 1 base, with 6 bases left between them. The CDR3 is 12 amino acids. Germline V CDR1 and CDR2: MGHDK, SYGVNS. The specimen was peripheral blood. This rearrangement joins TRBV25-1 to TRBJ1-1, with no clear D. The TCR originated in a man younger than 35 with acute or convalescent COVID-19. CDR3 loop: CASSDTNTEAFF. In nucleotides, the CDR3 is TGTGCCAGCAGCGACACGAACACTGAAGCTTTCTTT. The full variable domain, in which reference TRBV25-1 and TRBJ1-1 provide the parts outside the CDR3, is EADIYQTPRYLVIGTGKKITLECSQTMGHDKMYWYQQDPGMELHLIHYSYGVNSTEKGDLSSESTVSRIRTEHFPLTLESARPSHTSQYLCASSDTNTEAFFGQGTRLTVV.